This is a list of T cell receptor beta chains from one sample in a study of CD4+ T cells in melanoma. Measured with immunoSEQ multiplex PCR; TCRdb has only the in-frame clones, and not every one. Among about 15,000 clones listed, 65% to 85% were seen once. Sequences were obtained from cells from a culture (not recorded whether cultured in vitro). These receptors all stem from a human donor with melanoma. Both conserved end residues are part of each CDR3. D genes are given only for firm matches. The size field is filled for only some rows; it gives once, few, many or a size class.

J gene	D gene	V gene	CDR3 length	clone size	CDR3 protein	CDR3 DNA
TRBJ1-5	TRBD1	TRBV18	15	.	CASSQGTGSNQPQHF	TGTGCCAGCTCACAAGGGACAGGGAGCAATCAGCCCCAGCATTTT
TRBJ2-3	.	TRBV7-9	13	.	CASSLSSGDTQYF	TGTGCCAGCAGCTTATCTTCCGGTGATACGCAGTATTTT
TRBJ1-2	.	TRBV2	14	.	CASSQQGANYGYTF	TGTGCCAGCAGCCAACAGGGAGCTAACTATGGCTACACCTTC
TRBJ2-7	TRBD2	TRBV5-1	15	.	CASSFLAGVSYEQYF	TGCGCCAGCAGCTTCCTAGCGGGGGTCTCCTACGAGCAGTACTTC
TRBJ1-3	TRBD1	TRBV6-5	15	few	CASRGDRGSGNTIYF	TGTGCCAGCAGGGGGGACAGGGGCTCTGGAAACACCATATATTTT
TRBJ1-2	TRBD1	TRBV6-5	14	few	CASRQRDSNYGYTF	TGTGCCAGCAGGCAACGGGACAGTAACTATGGCTACACCTTC
TRBJ1-6	.	TRBV30	14	.	CAWNADAYNSPLHF	TGTGCCTGGAACGCAGACGCTTATAATTCACCCCTCCACTTT
TRBJ2-5	.	TRBV5-4	15	.	CASSLEVGYQETQYF	TGTGCCAGCAGCTTGGAGGTGGGGTACCAAGAGACCCAGTACTTC
TRBJ1-6	.	TRBV30	14	.	CAWSLSSYNSPLHF	TGTGCCTGGAGCTTGTCCTCCTATAATTCACCCCTCCACTTT
TRBJ1-6	TRBD1	TRBV4-1	16	.	CASRPDRARDNSPLHF	TGCGCCAGCCGGCCCGACAGGGCGCGGGATAATTCACCCCTCCACTTT
TRBJ2-5	.	TRBV6-6	13	.	CASSLVLQETQYF	TGTGCCAGCAGCCTTGTACTTCAAGAGACCCAGTACTTC
TRBJ1-2	.	TRBV2	11	.	CASRSYWGYTF	TGTGCCAGCAGAAGTTATTGGGGCTACACCTTC
TRBJ2-4	.	TRBV6-1	10	.	CASFRDIQYF	TGTGCCAGCTTTCGTGACATTCAGTACTTC
TRBJ2-2	.	TRBV11-3	14	.	CASSGGFNTGELFF	TGTGCCAGCAGTGGGGGTTTCAACACCGGGGAGCTGTTTTTT
TRBJ1-5	.	TRBV4-1	14	.	CASSQAVVGWSQHF	TGCGCCAGCAGCCAAGCCGTGGTAGGGTGGTCCCAGCATTTT
TRBJ2-5	.	TRBV5-1	13	.	CASSLYLGETQYF	TGCGCCAGCAGCTTATATTTGGGAGAGACCCAGTACTTC
TRBJ2-3	.	TRBV7-2	15	.	CASSWVGVGTDTQYF	TGTGCCAGCAGTTGGGTGGGGGTGGGCACAGATACGCAGTATTTT
TRBJ1-4	.	TRBV19	19	.	CASSMYFGGIRRTNEKLFF	TGTGCCAGTAGTATGTACTTTGGGGGCATAAGAAGGACTAATGAAAAACTGTTTTTT
TRBJ1-6	.	TRBV2	14	.	CASREQGWNSPLHF	TGTGCCAGCAGAGAACAGGGCTGGAACTCACCCCTCCACTTT
TRBJ1-6	.	TRBV29-1	14	.	CSVGLGGHNSPLHF	TGCAGCGTTGGGCTCGGGGGGCACAATTCACCCCTCCACTTT
TRBJ2-5	.	TRBV5-1	13	.	CASSEPEGVTQYF	TGCGCCAGCAGCGAGCCAGAAGGGGTGACCCAGTACTTC
TRBJ2-3	.	TRBV6-1	18	once	CASSERVGGTVLTDTQYF	TGTGCCAGCAGTGAAAGGGTAGGGGGAACAGTCTTGACAGATACGCAGTATTTT
TRBJ1-4	.	TRBV4-2	13	.	CASSQDPNEKLFF	TGTGCCAGCAGCCAAGATCCTAATGAAAAACTGTTTTTT
TRBJ1-4	.	TRBV7-7	16	few	CASSLIPGSTNEKLFF	TGTGCTAGCAGCTTAATTCCGGGTTCCACTAATGAAAAACTGTTTTTT
TRBJ1-1	.	TRBV5-8	12	.	CASRRGNTEAFF	TGTGCCAGCAGACGGGGCAACACTGAAGCTTTCTTT
TRBJ1-1	.	TRBV7-9	15	few	CASSLGLGRNTEAFF	TGTGCCAGCAGCTTAGGACTAGGGAGGAACACTGAAGCTTTCTTT
TRBJ1-6	.	TRBV5-1	13	.	CASKVGDNSPLHF	TGCGCCAGCAAAGTTGGGGACAATTCACCCCTCCACTTT
TRBJ2-1	TRBD2	TRBV6-1	15	.	CATNRRGGLENEQFF	TGTGCCACAAACCGCCGGGGGGGCCTTGAGAATGAGCAGTTCTTC
TRBJ2-2	.	TRBV7-2	15	few	CASSGRNLNTGELFF	TGTGCCAGCTCGGGACGTAACCTGAACACCGGGGAGCTGTTTTTT
TRBJ1-1	.	TRBV7-9	15	.	CASSFQAGVSTEAFF	TGTGCCAGCAGTTTCCAGGCGGGGGTGAGCACTGAAGCTTTCTTT
TRBJ1-2	.	TRBV5-1	14	.	CASSLSRTSNGYTF	TGCGCCAGCAGCTTGTCGCGGACAAGCAATGGCTACACCTTC
TRBJ1-4	.	TRBV6-1	14	.	CASSEAAVGQRLFF	TGTGCCAGCAGTGAAGCGGCGGTAGGGCAGCGGCTGTTTTTT
TRBJ2-5	TRBD2	TRBV18	16	.	CASSPPAGGFQETQYF	TGTGCCAGCTCACCACCGGCGGGGGGGTTTCAAGAGACCCAGTACTTC
TRBJ1-6	TRBD1	TRBV11-2	15	.	CASSTRDRVVSPLHF	TGTGCCAGCAGCACCCGGGACAGGGTAGTATCACCCCTCCACTTT
TRBJ1-1	TRBD1	TRBV7-2	13	.	CASCRDRNTEAFF	TGTGCCAGCTGTCGGGACAGGAACACTGAAGCTTTCTTT
TRBJ1-4	.	TRBV2	13	few	CASSPRLGEKLFF	TGTGCCAGCAGTCCAAGACTGGGGGAAAAACTGTTTTTT
TRBJ2-7	.	TRBV2	14	once	CASTKMGGLNEQYF	TGTGCCAGCACCAAGATGGGGGGTCTCAACGAGCAGTACTTC
TRBJ2-7	.	TRBV5-1	14	.	CASSFARGSYEQYF	TGCGCCAGCAGCTTTGCCAGGGGATCCTACGAGCAGTACTTC